A selection of T cell receptor beta chains follows, all from one sample in a study of identical twins. TCRdb reprocessed the 5' RACE reads with MiXCR, giving one entry per CDR3 protein. The table includes 400,000 to 550,000 distinct CDR3 sequences, approximately 15% detected once. These records were also assigned to another study, of yellow fever vaccine responses in identical twins.

Sequenced sample: CD4+ T cells sorted from blood. These receptors all stem from a woman between 18 and 29 years old in good health. Each CDR3 is given without its conserved first and last residue.

TRBJ2-1 | TRBV5-1 | ASSPDVNEQF
TRBJ2-7 | TRBV28 | ASRPLGRATN
TRBJ2-2 | TRBV12-3/TRBV12-4 | ASRSSGGGTGELF
TRBJ2-1 | TRBV12-3/TRBV12-4 | ASSPAGLAFDEQF
TRBJ1-5 | TRBV6-1 | ASTPRQGNQPQH
TRBJ2-3 | TRBV20-1 | SAKPSADTQY
TRBJ2-3 | TRBV2 | ASRTAATDTQY
TRBJ2-4 | TRBV4-1 | ASSQPGLARPKNIQY
TRBJ2-3 | TRBV6-1 | ASSTDRSADTQY
TRBJ2-5 | TRBV20-1 | SAHPGTSGGETQY
TRBJ1-1 | TRBV20-1 | SARGRDAF
TRBJ2-1 | TRBV2 | ASSEGFRANEQF
TRBJ2-1 | TRBV4-3 | ASSQEQLAAYNEQF